This T cell receptor beta chain came from a study of blood T cell repertoires in COVID-19. On the study more broadly: The origin of the acute and convalescent COVID-19 samples was the United States, Italy and Spain.

The assay was immunoSEQ multiplex PCR, and TCRdb's table has in-frame clones only and misses some. The table includes some 390,000 clones, 75% to 90% detected once. Recruitment covered about 25 US areas and drew participants whose ages spanned about 18 to 100 years. In assigning cohorts, the study relied on participant-reported clinical history. Cohort 3 donors were reported recovered after two negative PCRs, clearance, or symptom resolution. V was cut by 0 bases and J by 1 base, with 10 bases left in between. CDR1 and CDR2 (germline): SGHVS, FQNEAQ. The CDR3 contains 16 residues. The receptor comes from a man younger than 45 who had recovered from COVID-19. The sample taken for sequencing was PBMCs or T cells enriched from blood (not recorded which). The V gene is TRBV7-8, the J gene TRBJ1-5; D uncertain. CDR3 region: CASSLARAGSNQPQHF. Here the CDR3 DNA reads TGTGCCAGCAGCTTAGCGAGGGCCGGGAGCAATCAGCCCCAGCATTTT.